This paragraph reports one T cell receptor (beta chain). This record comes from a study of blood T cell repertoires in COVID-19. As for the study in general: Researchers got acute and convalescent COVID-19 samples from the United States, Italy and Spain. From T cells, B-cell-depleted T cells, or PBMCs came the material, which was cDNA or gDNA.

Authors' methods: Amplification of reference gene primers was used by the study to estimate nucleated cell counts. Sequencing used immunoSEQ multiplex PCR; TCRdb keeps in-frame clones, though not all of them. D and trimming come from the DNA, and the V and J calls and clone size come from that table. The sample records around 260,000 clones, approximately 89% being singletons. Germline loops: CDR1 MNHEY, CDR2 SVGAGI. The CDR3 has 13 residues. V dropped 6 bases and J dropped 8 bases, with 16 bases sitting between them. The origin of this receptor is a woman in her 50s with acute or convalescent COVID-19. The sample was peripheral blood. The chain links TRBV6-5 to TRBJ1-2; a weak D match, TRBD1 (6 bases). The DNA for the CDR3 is TGTGCCAGCAGCGGAACAGGGTTCGGCGGCTACACCTTC. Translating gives CASSGTGFGGYTF.